This T cell receptor (beta chain) was recovered during a study of blood T cell repertoires in COVID-19. Study as a whole: The United States, Italy and Spain were the sources of the acute and convalescent COVID-19 samples. Sources were T cells, B-cell-depleted T cells, or PBMCs; the material itself was cDNA or gDNA.

This CDR3 has 15 residues. V trimming: 1 base; J trimming: 5 bases; junction bases outside the gene matches: 3. Germline V gene sequence: CDR1 SGHNT, CDR2 YENEEA. As originally analysed: Estimated nucleated cell counts came from reference gene primer amplification. The protocol was immunoSEQ multiplex PCR, while the TCRdb copy is restricted to in-frame clones and leaves out a portion. The DNA was the basis for D and trimming; V, J and clone size are from that table. The table shows roughly 80,000 clones, with roughly 86% occurring only once. This receptor was identified in a human donor in a cohort sampled during active COVID-19. The chain carries TRBV11-3 and TRBJ2-1, with 9 bases aligning to TRBD1. Sequencing was performed on peripheral blood. The CDR3 sequence: CASSLGGQGHNEQFF. CDR3 nucleotides: TGTGCCAGCAGCTTAGGGGGACAGGGCCACAATGAGCAGTTCTTC.